The 29 T cell receptor beta chains in this list originate from one sample, sequenced in a study of blood T cell repertoires in COVID-19. Profiled with immunoSEQ multiplex PCR; TCRdb holds only in-frame clones, not every one. The sample yields 150,000 to 200,000 clones, around 75% seen once. Sample: peripheral blood. These TCRs come from a woman aged 40 to 50 with COVID-19, enrolled during active disease.

The genes are TRBV5-4 and TRBJ2-5, with TRBD2 matching 16 bases. Per germline, CDR1 SGHNT and CDR2 YYREEE (reference sequence). This CDR3 has 17 amino acids. The ends lost 4 bases at V and 5 bases at J; junction bases unmatched: 8. Here the CDR3 reads CASSTGTSGGAWETQYF. The CDR3 DNA follows: TGTGCCAGCAGCACCGGGACTAGCGGGGGGGCTTGGGAGACCCAGTACTTC.

The rearrangement joins TRBV5-1 to TRBJ2-1, with 12 nucleotides matching TRBD2. The V segment lost 3 bases and the J segment 4 bases; nucleotides outside the gene matches: 17. CDR1 and CDR2 (germline): SGHRS, YFSETQ. There are 20 residues in the CDR3. CDR3 residues: CASSSMGGRTSGNVYNEQFF. The CDR3 coding sequence is TGCGCCAGCAGCTCCATGGGGGGAAGGACTAGCGGGAACGTATACAATGAGCAGTTCTTC.

The chain carries TRBV5-4 and TRBJ1-2; TRBD1 agrees at 9 bases. V was clipped by 3 bases and J by 5 bases; unmatched bases: 8. Germline CDR1 is SGHNT and CDR2 is YYREEE (reference sequence). The CDR3 length is 15 residues. CDR3 residues: CASSSGQGSYYGYTF. The CDR3, as DNA: TGTGCCAGCAGCTCCGGACAGGGGAGTTATTATGGCTACACCTTC.

The chain uses TRBV12-5 and TRBJ1-1, with 9 bases aligning to TRBD1. Germline loops: CDR1 LGHNT, CDR2 FRNRAP. There are 15 residues in the CDR3. Unmatched junction bases numbered 2, after V lost 0 bases and J lost 3 bases. CDR3 sequence: CASGLVQGADTEAFF. CDR3 nucleotides: TGTGCTAGTGGTTTGGTACAGGGGGCGGACACTGAAGCTTTCTTT.

V is TRBV3-1 (or the pseudogene TRBV3-2) and J is TRBJ1-3; D possibly corresponds to TRBD1 (5 bases). The CDR3 extends over 16 amino acids. V was clipped by 4 bases and J by 2 bases, with 15 bases between them. The germline V gene has CDR1 LGHDT and CDR2 YNNKEL (reference sequence). CDR3 protein: CASSLKPRAAGNTIYF. The CDR3 bases are TGTGCCAGCAGCCTCAAACCCAGGGCCGCTGGAAACACCATATATTTT.

The rearrangement links TRBV2 to TRBJ1-3, with a tentative D call TRBD1 (6 bases). V was shortened by 5 bases and J by 1 base, with 12 bases between the two germline ends. Germline CDR1 reads SNHLY; CDR2 reads FYNNEI. This CDR3 has 15 residues. The CDR3 region is CASSYREGSGNTIYF. CDR3 in DNA: TGTGCCAGCAGTTACAGGGAAGGATCTGGAAACACCATATATTTT. Drawing the rest from reference TRBV2 and TRBJ1-3, the complete variable domain is EPEVTQTPSHQVTQMGQEVILRCVPISNHLYFYWYRQILGQKVEFLVSFYNNEISEKSEIFDDQFSVERPDGSNFTLKIRSTKLEDSAMYFCASSYREGSGNTIYFGEGSWLTVV.

The CDR3 DNA reads as TGTGCCAGCAGTTACTCTCATACAGGGAACACTGAAGCTTTCTTT. Its protein product is CASSYSHTGNTEAFF. This chain links TRBV6-5 with TRBJ1-1, with a tentative D call TRBD1 (5 bases). The CDR3 extends over 15 amino acids. The germline V gene encodes CDR1 MNHEY and CDR2 SVGAGI. Trimming shortened V by 0 bases and J by 1 base, and 9 bases separated the two germline ends.

V and J are TRBV5-1 and TRBJ2-5; 8 bases agree with TRBD2. Germline assignment: CDR1 SGHRS and CDR2 YFSETQ. Trimming at V came to 4 bases and at J to 3 bases, leaving 8 bases not matched to a gene. This CDR3 is built from 15 residues. CDR3 loop: CASSRSGRQEETQYF. CDR3 DNA: TGCGCCAGCAGCCGAAGCGGGAGACAGGAAGAGACCCAGTACTTC.

The gene calls are TRBV11-3 and TRBJ2-1, with D tentatively TRBD2 (5 bases). In germline, CDR1 is SGHNT, CDR2 YENEEA. The CDR3 totals 12 residues. V was pared by 8 bases and J by 12 bases, with 17 bases between. The CDR3 loop is CASQSIGGRQFF. CDR3 DNA sequence: TGTGCCAGCCAGTCGATCGGAGGTAGGCAGTTCTTC.

This clone was observed a few times. The CDR3: CASSMRVPGNTIYF. CDR3 sequence (DNA): TGTGCCAGTAGTATGCGGGTGCCTGGAAACACCATATATTTT. This chain links TRBV19 with TRBJ1-3; D not certain. V was cut by 3 bases and J by 2 bases, with 8 bases left in between. This CDR3 is 14 amino acids long. The germline gives CDR1 LNHDA, CDR2 SQIVND (reference sequence).

The rearrangement joins TRBV9 to TRBJ2-7; 11 bases are a match to TRBD1. V lost 2 bases to trimming and J lost 6 bases; unmatched junction nucleotides: 4. The germline V gene has CDR1 SGDLS and CDR2 YYNGEE. The CDR3 extends over 14 amino acids. The DNA for the CDR3 is TGTGCCAGCAGCGTCCGGGACAGGGGGAGCGAGCAGTACTTC. It codes for CASSVRDRGSEQYF.

This chain connects TRBV30 to TRBJ1-4, with a possible D match to TRBD1 (6 bases). Trimming took off 5 bases at V and 7 bases at J, with 20 bases between the two ends. The CDR3 has 15 residues. Looked up from germline, CDR1 is GTSNPN and CDR2 is SVGIG (reference sequence). The CDR3 nucleotides read TGTGCCTGGGCATTACCCCAGGGGTTGGGTGAAAAACTGTTTTTT. This codes for CAWALPQGLGEKLFF. The complete variable domain, with remaining parts taken from reference TRBV30 and TRBJ1-4, reads SQTIHQWPATLVQPVGSPLSLECTVEGTSNPNLYWYRQAAGRGLQLLFYSVGIGQISSEVPQNLSASRPQDRQFILSSKKLLLSDSGFYLCAWALPQGLGEKLFFGSGTQLSVL.

Worth noting for this clone: At the DNA level, this CDR3 is encoded by other sequences in the same sample as well. The chain has TRBV5-1 and TRBJ2-3; tentatively, D is TRBD2 (5 bases). This CDR3 is built from 15 residues. V lost 4 bases and J lost 0, with 12 bases in between. CDR1 SGHRS and CDR2 YFSETQ come from the germline V gene. The CDR3 loop reads CASSISGSSTDTQYF. CDR3 in DNA: TGCGCCAGCAGCATAAGCGGATCTAGCACAGATACGCAGTATTTT.

J is TRBJ1-1 and V is TRBV3-1 (or the pseudogene TRBV3-2); 7 nucleotides line up with TRBD1. The CDR3 runs to 13 residues. From germline, CDR1 is LGHDT and CDR2 YNNKEL (reference sequence). V dropped 1 base and J dropped 10; count of bases not matched to a gene: 6. The CDR3 DNA sequence: TGTGCCAGCAGCCAAGGGACAGGCGGAGGAGCTTTCTTT. It yields the protein CASSQGTGGGAFF.

The chain recombines TRBV6-2 or TRBV6-3 with TRBJ2-1, with TRBD2 matching 7 bases. The V gene end was trimmed by 4 bases and the J gene end by 0 bases; junction bases not matched to a gene: 12. There are 18 residues in the CDR3. The V gene's germline CDR1 is MNHEY and CDR2 SVGEGT. CDR3 DNA sequence: TGTGCCAGCAGTTCACGAGTTAGCGGGTCCAGCTCCTACAATGAGCAGTTCTTC. Its translation is CASSSRVSGSSSYNEQFF.

The chain links TRBV2 to TRBJ1-4; weak D call: TRBD1 (5 bases). The V end lost 6 bases, the J end lost 2 bases, and 16 bases lay between the germline ends. The CDR3 totals 16 residues. Germline V gene lookup returns CDR1 SNHLY and CDR2 FYNNEI. The CDR3 DNA follows: TGTGCCAGCAGCCTGGACACCCCAGGGACTAATGAAAAACTGTTTTTT. Translation gives CASSLDTPGTNEKLFF.

The J gene is TRBJ2-2, the V gene TRBV5-4, with 8 bases aligning to TRBD1. Germline CDR1 SGHNT, CDR2 YYREEE (reference sequence). The CDR3 consists of 14 residues. V lost 4 bases, J lost 8 bases, and 7 bases stayed unmatched. This CDR3 reads CASSPRGLGGELFF. CDR3 in DNA: TGTGCCAGCAGCCCCAGGGGGCTCGGGGGGGAGCTGTTTTTT.

V usage is TRBV12-3 or TRBV12-4 and J usage is TRBJ1-2; a weak D match, TRBD1 (5 bases). The CDR3 contains 13 residues. With 7 bases removed from V and 4 bases from J, the gap between germline ends came to 13 bases. The CDR3 loop is CASTPAGRYGYTF. The CDR3 DNA follows: TGTGCCAGCACTCCGGCAGGGCGCTATGGCTACACCTTC.

This clone was seen only a few times. The rearrangement links TRBV5-5 to TRBJ1-5; 8 positions agree with TRBD1. The CDR3 is 17 amino acids. After removal of 1 base from V and 6 bases from J, the junction contained 12 bases not matched to a gene. Germline values: CDR1 SGHKS, CDR2 YYEKEE (reference sequence). CDR3 DNA: TGTGCCAGCAGCTTGTTGGACAGGGTAACCCAGGGTCAGCCCCAGCATTTT. Amino acid sequence: CASSLLDRVTQGQPQHF.

The V gene is TRBV2, the J gene TRBJ1-4; 8 nucleotides line up with TRBD1. Germline V gene sequence: CDR1 SNHLY, CDR2 FYNNEI. Trimming cost V 8 bases and J 6 bases; bases outside gene matches: 5. This CDR3 region has 13 residues. This CDR3 reads CASGGQAYEKLFF. CDR3 bases: TGTGCCAGCGGGGGACAGGCCTATGAAAAACTGTTTTTT.

This clone was seen more than once but under ten times. The chain recombines TRBV5-1 with TRBJ2-2; D ambiguous. This CDR3 is built from 15 residues. Deletions cut 4 bases from V and 2 bases from J, with 12 bases between. The germline CDR1 and CDR2 sequences are SGHRS and YFSETQ. CDR3 nucleotides: TGCGCCAGCAGCCTTAGTCTGACAAACACCGGGGAGCTGTTTTTT. As protein: CASSLSLTNTGELFF.

This sequence joins TRBV2 and TRBJ2-7; 9 positions match TRBD1. The CDR3 is made up of 14 amino acids. Losses at the gene ends were 6 bases for V and 6 bases for J; bases not matched to a gene: 9. Germline CDR1 reads SNHLY; CDR2 reads FYNNEI. CDR3 region: CASRLGQGKGEQYF. CDR3 coding DNA: TGTGCCAGCAGACTTGGACAGGGGAAGGGCGAGCAGTACTTC. The full variable domain, rest sourced from reference TRBV2 and TRBJ2-7, is EPEVTQTPSHQVTQMGQEVILRCVPISNHLYFYWYRQILGQKVEFLVSFYNNEISEKSEIFDDQFSVERPDGSNFTLKIRSTKLEDSAMYFCASRLGQGKGEQYFGPGTRLTVT.

This sequence joins TRBV6-5 and TRBJ1-2, with 8 nucleotides matching TRBD1. Germline-derived CDR1 and CDR2 are MNHEY and SVGAGI. The V segment lost 5 bases and the J segment 6 bases; nucleotides outside the gene matches: 5. The CDR3 runs 13 residues. The CDR3 protein is CASSPTGVDGYTF. CDR3 nucleotides: TGTGCCAGCAGTCCGACAGGGGTGGATGGCTACACCTTC.

The rearrangement uses TRBV27 and TRBJ1-2; maybe TRBD1 (6 bases). Trimming pared 5 bases from V and 2 bases from J, leaving 15 bases between. This CDR3 contains 15 residues. CDR1 and CDR2 from the germline V gene are MNHEY and SMNVEV (reference sequence). The CDR3 nucleotides are TGTGCCAGCAGTCATCGGGACAAGCTAAACTATGGCTACACCTTC. Protein sequence: CASSHRDKLNYGYTF.

This rearrangement joins TRBV19 to TRBJ1-5; 12 nucleotides match TRBD1. V trimming: 4 bases; J trimming: 4 bases; junction bases outside the gene matches: 8. Germline V gene sequence: CDR1 LNHDA, CDR2 SQIVND (reference sequence). The CDR3 loop spans 17 amino acids. CDR3: CASSTPGTGGGNQPQHF. CDR3 bases: TGTGCCAGTAGTACCCCCGGGACAGGGGGCGGGAATCAGCCCCAGCATTTT.

The chain couples TRBV6-2 or TRBV6-3 to TRBJ2-4, with D uncertain. Germline loops: CDR1 MNHEY, CDR2 SVGEGT. The CDR3 runs to 11 residues. V lost 5 bases to trimming and J lost 5 bases, with 4 bases between them. The CDR3 DNA follows: TGTGCCAGCAGTGCAGAAAACATTCAGTACTTC. Its protein product is CASSAENIQYF.

The chain recombines TRBV4-1 with TRBJ2-4; D unclear. The CDR3 is 18 residues long. With 0 bases removed from V and 1 base from J, the gap between germline ends came to 16 bases. From germline, CDR1 is MGHRA and CDR2 YSYEKL. CDR3 amino acids: CASSQDQRPGAAKNIQYF. The DNA for the CDR3 is TGCGCCAGCAGCCAAGATCAGAGGCCCGGAGCGGCCAAAAACATTCAGTACTTC.

The count of this clone is one. The gene calls are TRBV29-1 and TRBJ1-2; weak D call: TRBD1 (5 bases). Trimming removed 4 bases at V and 4 bases at J, with 7 bases between. Germline lookup yields CDR1 SQVTM and CDR2 ANQGSEA. The CDR3 has 11 amino acids. CDR3 loop: CSVGGLYGYTF. In nucleotides, the CDR3 is TGCAGCGTTGGGGGCCTCTATGGCTACACCTTC.

CDR3: CASSWRDEQYF. CDR3 bases: TGTGCCAGCAGTTGGAGGGACGAGCAGTACTTC. This chain connects TRBV6-6 to TRBJ2-7, with D perhaps matching TRBD2 (6 bases). Germline values: CDR1 MNHNY, CDR2 SVGAGI (reference sequence). This CDR3 is 11 amino acids long. V was clipped by 4 bases and J by 5 bases, with 6 bases between them.